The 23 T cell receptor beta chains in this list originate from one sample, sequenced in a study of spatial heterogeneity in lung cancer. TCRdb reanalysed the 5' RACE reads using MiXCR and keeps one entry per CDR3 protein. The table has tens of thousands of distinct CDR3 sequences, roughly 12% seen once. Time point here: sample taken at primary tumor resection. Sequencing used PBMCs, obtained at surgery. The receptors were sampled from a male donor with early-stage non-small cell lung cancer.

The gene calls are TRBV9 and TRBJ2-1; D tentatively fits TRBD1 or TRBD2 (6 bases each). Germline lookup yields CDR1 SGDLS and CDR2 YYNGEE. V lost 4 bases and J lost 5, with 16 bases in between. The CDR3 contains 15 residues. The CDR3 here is CASSREGGLHNEQFF. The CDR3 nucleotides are TGTGCCAGCAGCAGAGAGGGGGGACTCCACAATGAGCAGTTCTTC.

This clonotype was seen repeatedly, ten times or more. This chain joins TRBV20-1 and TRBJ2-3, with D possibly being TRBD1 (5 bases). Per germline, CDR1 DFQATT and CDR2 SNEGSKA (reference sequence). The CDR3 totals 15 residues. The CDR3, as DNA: TGCAGCCGCGTGGGGCCGTCTCGGGGCACAGATACGCAGTATTTT. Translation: CSRVGPSRGTDTQYF.

This chain's CDR3 is CSARHGPPNSPLHF. CDR3 nucleotide sequence: TGCAGTGCTAGACACGGTCCTCCCAATTCACCCCTCCACTTT. The rearrangement joins TRBV20-1 to TRBJ1-6, with D hard to call. Germline V gene data show CDR1 as DFQATT and CDR2 as SNEGSKA (reference sequence). The CDR3 has 14 residues. The V end was cut by 2 bases, the J end by 7 bases, with 12 bases between.

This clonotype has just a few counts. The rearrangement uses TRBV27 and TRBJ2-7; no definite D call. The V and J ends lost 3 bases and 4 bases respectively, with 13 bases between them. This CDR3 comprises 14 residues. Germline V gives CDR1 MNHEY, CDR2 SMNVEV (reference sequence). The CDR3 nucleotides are TGTGCCAGCAGTTTTAACTCTTTAACGTACGAGCAGTACTTC. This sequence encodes CASSFNSLTYEQYF.

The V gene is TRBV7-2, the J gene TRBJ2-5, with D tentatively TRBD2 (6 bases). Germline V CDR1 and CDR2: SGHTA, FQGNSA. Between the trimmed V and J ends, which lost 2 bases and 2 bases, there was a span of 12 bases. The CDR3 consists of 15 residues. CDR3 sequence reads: CASSLNGGSQETQYF. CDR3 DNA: TGTGCCAGCAGCTTAAACGGAGGGTCTCAAGAGACCCAGTACTTC.

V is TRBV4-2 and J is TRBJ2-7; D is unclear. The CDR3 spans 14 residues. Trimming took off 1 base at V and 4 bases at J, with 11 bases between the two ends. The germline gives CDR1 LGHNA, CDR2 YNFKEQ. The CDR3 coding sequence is TGTGCCAGCAGCCAAGGGTTTTCGGATTACGAGCAGTACTTC. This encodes CASSQGFSDYEQYF.

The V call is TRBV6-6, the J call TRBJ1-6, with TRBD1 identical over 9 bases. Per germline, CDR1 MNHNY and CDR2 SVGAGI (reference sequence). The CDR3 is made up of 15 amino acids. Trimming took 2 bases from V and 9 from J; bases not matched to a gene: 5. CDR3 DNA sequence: TGTGCCAGCAGTTACGGGGACAGGGCGCGTTCACCCCTCCACTTT. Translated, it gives CASSYGDRARSPLHF.

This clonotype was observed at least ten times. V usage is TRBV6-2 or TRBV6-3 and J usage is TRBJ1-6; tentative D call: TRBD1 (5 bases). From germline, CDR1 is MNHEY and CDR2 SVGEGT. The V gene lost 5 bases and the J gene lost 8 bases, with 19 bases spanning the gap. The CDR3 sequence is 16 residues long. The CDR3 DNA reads TGTGCCAGCAGTCAACGTTCCGGGGCCGTAGATTCACCCCTCCACTTT. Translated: CASSQRSGAVDSPLHF.

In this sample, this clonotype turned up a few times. The CDR3 protein is CASSQGATGRGPNTLLAKNIQYF. CDR3 in DNA: TGTGCCAGCAGCCAAGGTGCAACGGGCAGGGGGCCAAATACCCTGTTAGCCAAAAACATTCAGTACTTC. The gene calls are TRBV3-1 and TRBJ2-4; TRBD1 matches at 8 bases. Looked up from germline, CDR1 is LGHDT and CDR2 is YNNKEL (reference sequence). With 1 base clipped from V and 0 bases from J, the junction kept 23 bases outside the gene matches. This CDR3 is 23 amino acids long.

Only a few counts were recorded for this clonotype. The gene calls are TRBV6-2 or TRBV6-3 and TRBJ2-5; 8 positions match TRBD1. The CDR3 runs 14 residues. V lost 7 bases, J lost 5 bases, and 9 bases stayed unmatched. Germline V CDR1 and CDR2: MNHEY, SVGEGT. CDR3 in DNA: TGTGCCAGCATAGGACAGGGACCAGGGGAGACCCAGTACTTC. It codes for CASIGQGPGETQYF.

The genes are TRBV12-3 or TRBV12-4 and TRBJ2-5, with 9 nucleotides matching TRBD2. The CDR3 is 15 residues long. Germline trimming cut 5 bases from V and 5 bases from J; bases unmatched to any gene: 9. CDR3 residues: CASSHLREGRETQYF. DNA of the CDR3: TGTGCCAGCAGTCATTTGCGGGAGGGCCGGGAGACCCAGTACTTC.

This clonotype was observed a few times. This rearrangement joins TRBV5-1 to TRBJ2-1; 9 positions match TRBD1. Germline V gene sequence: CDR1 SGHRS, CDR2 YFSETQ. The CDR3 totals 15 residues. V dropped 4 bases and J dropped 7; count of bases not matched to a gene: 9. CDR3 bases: TGCGCCAGCAGCCGCGCACAGGGGGCGCGGAATGAGCAGTTCTTC. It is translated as CASSRAQGARNEQFF.

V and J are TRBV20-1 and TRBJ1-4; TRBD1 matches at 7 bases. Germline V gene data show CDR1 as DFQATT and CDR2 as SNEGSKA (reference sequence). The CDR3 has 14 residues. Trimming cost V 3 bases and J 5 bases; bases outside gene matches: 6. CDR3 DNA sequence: TGCAGTGCTAGTAGGGGGACAGAGAATGAAAAACTGTTTTTT. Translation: CSASRGTENEKLFF.

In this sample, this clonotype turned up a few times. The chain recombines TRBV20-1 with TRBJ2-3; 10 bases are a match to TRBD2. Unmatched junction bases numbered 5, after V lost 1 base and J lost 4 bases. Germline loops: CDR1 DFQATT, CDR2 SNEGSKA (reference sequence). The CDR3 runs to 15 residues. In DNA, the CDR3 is TGCAGTGCTAGAGTAGCGGGGGGCCCCCCAGATACGCAGTATTTT. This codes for CSARVAGGPPDTQYF.

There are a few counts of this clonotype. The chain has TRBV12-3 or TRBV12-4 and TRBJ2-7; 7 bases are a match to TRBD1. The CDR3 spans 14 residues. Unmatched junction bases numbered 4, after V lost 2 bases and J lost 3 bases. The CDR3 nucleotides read TGTGCCAGCAGTTTAAGGGGACAGAGCTACGAGCAGTACTTC. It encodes CASSLRGQSYEQYF.

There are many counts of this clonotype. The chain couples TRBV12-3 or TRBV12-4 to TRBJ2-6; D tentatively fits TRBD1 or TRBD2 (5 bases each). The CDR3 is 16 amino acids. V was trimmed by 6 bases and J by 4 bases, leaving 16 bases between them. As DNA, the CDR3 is TGTGCCAGCAGCGCCGGGGCAGGGCGCGGGGCCAACGTCCTGACTTTC. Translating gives CASSAGAGRGANVLTF.

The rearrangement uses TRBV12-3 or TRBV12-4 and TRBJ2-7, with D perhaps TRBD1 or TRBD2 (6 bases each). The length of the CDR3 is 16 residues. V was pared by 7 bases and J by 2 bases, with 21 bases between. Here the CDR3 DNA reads TGTGCCAGCACCCGGGGGCGGCTAGCCGGGCCCTACGAGCAGTACTTC. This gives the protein CASTRGRLAGPYEQYF.

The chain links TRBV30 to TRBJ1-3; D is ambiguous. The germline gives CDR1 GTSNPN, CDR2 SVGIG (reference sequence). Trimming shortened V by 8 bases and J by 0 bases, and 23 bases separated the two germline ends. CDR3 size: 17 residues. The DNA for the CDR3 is TGTGCCCCCCCTGTCCCCGCATATCCCGACTCTGGAAACACCATATATTTT. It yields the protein CAPPVPAYPDSGNTIYF.

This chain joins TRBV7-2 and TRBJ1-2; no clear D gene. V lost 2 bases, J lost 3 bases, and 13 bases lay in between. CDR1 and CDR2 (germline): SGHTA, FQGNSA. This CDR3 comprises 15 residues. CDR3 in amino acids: CASSLTSTEDYGYTF. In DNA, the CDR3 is TGTGCCAGCAGCTTAACGTCGACCGAAGACTATGGCTACACCTTC.

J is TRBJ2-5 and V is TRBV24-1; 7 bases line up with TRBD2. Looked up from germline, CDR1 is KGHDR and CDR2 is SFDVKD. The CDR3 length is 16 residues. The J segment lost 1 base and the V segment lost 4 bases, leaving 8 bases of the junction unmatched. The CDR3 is CATSDPGLQFQETQYF. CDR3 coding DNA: TGTGCCACCAGTGACCCGGGACTACAGTTCCAAGAGACCCAGTACTTC.

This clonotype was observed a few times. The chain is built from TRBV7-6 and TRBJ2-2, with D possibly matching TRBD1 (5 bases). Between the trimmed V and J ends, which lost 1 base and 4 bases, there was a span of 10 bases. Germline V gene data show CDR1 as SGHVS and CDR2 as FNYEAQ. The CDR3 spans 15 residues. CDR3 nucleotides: TGTGCCAGCAGCTTAGGGGTGGGGCGCACCGGGGAGCTGTTTTTT. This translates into CASSLGVGRTGELFF.

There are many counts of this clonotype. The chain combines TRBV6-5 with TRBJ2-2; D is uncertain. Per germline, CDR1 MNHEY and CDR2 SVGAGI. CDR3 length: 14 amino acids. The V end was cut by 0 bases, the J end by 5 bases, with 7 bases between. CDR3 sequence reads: CASSYSIGTGELFF. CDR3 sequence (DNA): TGTGCCAGCAGTTACTCGATCGGTACCGGGGAGCTGTTTTTT.

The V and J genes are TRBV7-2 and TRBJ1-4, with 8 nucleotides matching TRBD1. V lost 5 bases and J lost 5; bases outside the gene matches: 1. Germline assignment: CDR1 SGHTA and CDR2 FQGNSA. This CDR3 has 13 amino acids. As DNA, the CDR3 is TGTGCCAGCAGCCGGGACAGGAATGAAAAACTGTTTTTT. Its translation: CASSRDRNEKLFF.